The next 9 T cell receptor beta chains were all read from a single sample in a study of T cells after somatic rescue of genetic block. Method: immunoSEQ multiplex PCR; TCRdb's copy keeps in-frame clones and lacks some. Here the sample spans 70,000 to 85,000 clones, roughly 91% being singletons. Input material: peripheral blood mononuclear cells (PBMCs). The receptors were sampled from a man aged 30-40 years.

This chain uses TRBV10-3 with TRBJ2-2; 8 bases are a match to TRBD2. CDR3 size: 14 residues. V shed 5 bases, J shed 5 bases, and the junction held 4 bases outside the gene matches. Germline lookup yields CDR1 ENHRY and CDR2 SYGVKD. CDR3 in amino acids: CAISQTSATGELFF. The CDR3 DNA sequence: TGTGCCATCAGTCAGACTAGCGCTACCGGGGAGCTGTTTTTT.

The genes are TRBV7-2 and TRBJ2-3; tentatively, D is TRBD2 (5 bases). Trimming left V 1 base short and J 4 bases short, with 12 bases between. The CDR3 runs 15 residues. The germline CDR1 and CDR2 sequences are SGHTA and FQGNSA. The CDR3 sequence is CASSLDGRTADTQYF. The CDR3 DNA is TGTGCCAGCAGCTTAGATGGGCGGACTGCAGATACGCAGTATTTT.

The rearrangement links TRBV10-2 to TRBJ1-1, with 9 bases fitting TRBD1. This CDR3 is 16 amino acids long. CDR1 is WSHSY and CDR2 is SAAADI in the germline V gene. The trim removed 3 bases at V and 5 bases at J, leaving 10 bases unmatched. The CDR3 sequence: CASSDLRDRVWTEAFF. DNA for the CDR3: TGCGCCAGCAGTGACCTCCGGGACAGGGTTTGGACTGAAGCTTTCTTT.

This rearrangement joins TRBV5-1 to TRBJ2-1; D perhaps matches TRBD2 (6 bases). Germline-derived CDR1 and CDR2 are SGHRS and YFSETQ. This CDR3 has 15 residues. V gave up 4 bases and J gave up 5 bases, with 16 bases separating them. DNA for the CDR3: TGCGCCAGCAGCATTGGGCGGGGTAGAGACAATGAGCAGTTCTTC. Residues: CASSIGRGRDNEQFF.

The chain is built from TRBV11-1 and TRBJ2-7; 9 nucleotides line up with TRBD1. V lost 1 base and J lost 3; bases outside the gene matches: 4. The CDR3 extends over 15 amino acids. The germline CDR1 and CDR2 sequences are SGHAT and FQDESV (reference sequence). In DNA, the CDR3 is TGTGCCAGCAGCTTAGAGGCGACAGGGGGCTACGAGCAGTACTTC. As protein: CASSLEATGGYEQYF.

The rearrangement uses TRBV5-1 and TRBJ1-1, with D possibly being TRBD1 (5 bases). V was pared by 5 bases and J by 1 base, with 12 bases between. The CDR3 contains 14 residues. Looked up from germline, CDR1 is SGHRS and CDR2 is YFSETQ. CDR3 protein: CASREGSPNTEAFF. Here the CDR3 DNA reads TGCGCCAGCAGGGAGGGGTCCCCGAACACTGAAGCTTTCTTT.

Comment on this clone: One end of the junction is discordant with germline, which a read error may explain. The CDR3 is CASSLGSQIQETQYF. The CDR3 DNA follows: TGTGCTAGCAGCTTAGGATCACAGATACAAGAGACCCAGTACTTC. The rearrangement joins TRBV7-7 to TRBJ2-5; D is undetermined. This CDR3 is 15 amino acids long. From germline, CDR1 is SSHAT and CDR2 FNYEAQ (reference sequence).

J is TRBJ2-3 and V is TRBV4-3; tentative D call: TRBD2 (6 bases). This CDR3 is 18 amino acids long. Germline loops: CDR1 LGHNA, CDR2 YSLEER. Trimming removed 0 bases from V and 0 bases from J, with 16 bases in between. In DNA form, the CDR3 reads TGCGCCAGCAGCCAAGACGCCCGACCGAGCGGGAGCACAGATACGCAGTATTTT. It yields the protein CASSQDARPSGSTDTQYF.

The chain links TRBV25-1 to TRBJ2-7; TRBD1 or TRBD2 may be the D gene (5 bases each). There are 15 residues in the CDR3. The ends were cut back, 3 bases at V and 3 bases at J, with 15 bases in the middle. The V gene's germline CDR1 is MGHDK and CDR2 SYGVNS. The CDR3 bases are TGTGCCAGCAGTGACCCCGGGACGGTAAACTACGAGCAGTACTTC. It yields the protein CASSDPGTVNYEQYF.